These 31 T cell receptor beta chains originate from one sample sequenced in a study of spatial heterogeneity in lung cancer. Time point in this sample: sample taken at primary tumor resection. TCRs were sequenced from unsorted whole RNA of tumor, nontumor lung or PBMC. TCRdb processed the 5' RACE reads anew with MiXCR; each CDR3 protein has one entry. The table records 10,000 to 15,000 distinct CDR3 sequences, roughly 3.9% of them present only once. The sequencing here drew on PBMCs, taken at surgery. Receptors originate from a male donor with early-stage non-small cell lung cancer.

At least ten counts were recorded for this clonotype. Being off target in a library aimed at alpha chains, this beta chain has a size of little meaning. The chain couples TRBV4-1 to TRBJ2-7; D gene unclear. The CDR3 has 16 residues. Germline CDR1 reads MGHRA; CDR2 reads YSYEKL. V shed 2 bases and J shed 0 bases, with 14 bases lying between them. This chain's CDR3 is CASSQRDLVASYEQYF. The CDR3 DNA reads TGCGCCAGCAGCCAACGCGACTTGGTAGCCTCCTACGAGCAGTACTTC.

This clonotype was counted ten times or more. With the library built for alpha chains, this beta chain is off target and its frequency is not meaningful. The chain has TRBV14 and TRBJ2-5; D call uncertain. Germline CDR1 is SGHDN and CDR2 is FVKESK. Trimming pared 1 base from V and 3 bases from J, leaving 6 bases between. The CDR3 is 13 amino acids. The DNA for the CDR3 is TGTGCCAGCAGCCAAGCCCCGAAAGAGACCCAGTACTTC. Protein product: CASSQAPKETQYF. The whole variable domain, remainder taken from reference TRBV14 and TRBJ2-5, is EAGVTQFPSHSVIEKGQTVTLRCDPISGHDNLYWYRRVMGKEIKFLLHFVKESKQDESGMPNNRFLAERTGGTYSTLKVQPAELEDSGVYFCASSQAPKETQYFGPGTRLLVL.

This clonotype appeared many times. This beta chain came through as a stray read in a library set up for alpha chains, and its size says little. The rearrangement links TRBV6-1 to TRBJ2-6, with D unresolved. Germline V gene sequence: CDR1 MNHNS, CDR2 SASEGT. The CDR3 length is 15 residues. The V end lost 6 bases, the J end lost 0 bases, and 9 bases lay between the germline ends. The CDR3 DNA follows: TGTGCCAGCAGCTCCGACCTCTCTGGGGCCAACGTCCTGACTTTC. Its protein product is CASSSDLSGANVLTF.

Ten or more counts support this clonotype. This beta chain is an off-target read within a library intended for alpha chains, so its frequency means little. This CDR3 is CASSLSGLQPQHF. For the CDR3, the DNA is TGTGCCAGCAGCTTATCCGGGCTGCAGCCCCAGCATTTT. The chain carries TRBV7-9 and TRBJ1-5; no clear D. The CDR3 loop spans 13 amino acids. Germline V CDR1 and CDR2: SEHNR, FQNEAQ (reference sequence). Trimming pared 2 bases from V and 7 bases from J, leaving 9 bases between.

In its sample, this clonotype was seen many times. A library prepared for alpha chains yielded this beta chain as an off-target read; its size is of little meaning. The chain combines TRBV6-2 or TRBV6-3 with TRBJ2-5; D is ambiguous. The CDR3 is made up of 12 amino acids. Trimming left V 2 bases short and J 3 bases short, with 4 bases between. The V gene's germline CDR1 is MNHEY and CDR2 SVGEGT. The CDR3 nucleotides read TGTGCCAGCAGTTACGGGGAAGAGACCCAGTACTTC. Residues: CASSYGEETQYF.

This clonotype occurred many times. A library prepared for alpha chains yielded this beta chain as an off-target read; its size is of little meaning. The CDR3 DNA sequence: TGTGCCAGCAGATCGTGGAACACTGAAGCTTTCTTT. Encoded protein: CASRSWNTEAFF. The rearrangement links TRBV12-3 or TRBV12-4 to TRBJ1-1; D is unresolved. The CDR3 extends over 12 amino acids. The V end was cut by 6 bases, the J end by 1 base, with 6 bases between.

This clonotype was seen many times. Since it is a stray read in a library aimed at alpha chains, this beta chain has a size that is not meaningful. CDR3 amino acids: CASSLPTGELNTGELFF. In DNA, the CDR3 is TGTGCCAGCAGTCTCCCGACAGGGGAATTAAACACCGGGGAGCTGTTTTTT. This chain links TRBV28 with TRBJ2-2; 8 nucleotides agree with TRBD1. V lost 5 bases to trimming and J lost 2 bases; unmatched junction nucleotides: 10. This CDR3 is 17 amino acids long. Looked up from germline, CDR1 is MDHEN and CDR2 is SYDVKM.

This clonotype was counted at least ten times. This beta chain appears as a stray read in a library generated for alpha chains; its size is not informative. This rearrangement joins TRBV12-3 or TRBV12-4 to TRBJ2-7, with D maybe TRBD1 (6 bases). The CDR3 totals 14 residues. V lost 7 bases to trimming and J lost 6 bases, with 19 bases between them. The chain's CDR3 is CASTSDGQQGEQYF. The CDR3 nucleotides are TGTGCCAGCACTTCAGACGGACAGCAGGGCGAGCAGTACTTC.

Ten or more counts support this clonotype. Within a library made for alpha chains, this beta chain is off target, and its count is uninformative. This sequence joins TRBV7-2 and TRBJ2-1, with 7 bases lining up with TRBD1. The junction had 6 bases not matched to a gene; V was cut back by 3 bases and J by 4 bases. The CDR3 contains 15 residues. Germline CDR1 SGHTA, CDR2 FQGNSA. As DNA, the CDR3 is TGTGCCAGCAGCTTGGACGGACAGGATTACAATGAGCAGTTCTTC. It codes for CASSLDGQDYNEQFF.

In its sample, this clonotype was seen many times. A library made for alpha chains picked up this beta chain off target, so its size means little. The chain couples TRBV10-3 to TRBJ1-2, with TRBD1 as a possible D gene (5 bases). Looked up from germline, CDR1 is ENHRY and CDR2 is SYGVKD. The CDR3 has 13 amino acids. V was clipped by 7 bases and J by 1 base, with 10 bases between them. The DNA of the CDR3 is TGTGCCATCACAGGCGACAGTAACTATGGCTACACCTTC. The encoded protein is CAITGDSNYGYTF.

This clonotype was found many times. This beta chain is a stray sequence in a library constructed for alpha chains; its clone size is not meaningful. V gene TRBV7-8 combines with J gene TRBJ2-5; the D gene is possibly TRBD2 (6 bases). The germline V gene encodes CDR1 SGHVS and CDR2 FQNEAQ. Between the trimmed V and J ends, which lost 3 bases and 3 bases, there was a span of 8 bases. This CDR3 is 13 amino acids long. CDR3: CASSFGGEETQYF. The CDR3 DNA reads TGTGCCAGCAGCTTTGGAGGGGAAGAGACCCAGTACTTC.

There are many counts of this clonotype. This beta chain is a stray sequence in a library constructed for alpha chains; its clone size is not meaningful. This rearrangement joins TRBV4-2 to TRBJ2-7, with D uncertain. V gave up 0 bases and J gave up 3 bases, with 9 bases separating them. The CDR3 has 14 amino acids. The germline V gene has CDR1 LGHNA and CDR2 YNFKEQ. CDR3 in amino acids: CASSQEAGNYEQYF. CDR3 nucleotides: TGTGCCAGCAGCCAAGAAGCCGGCAACTACGAGCAGTACTTC.

This clonotype is medium-sized (0.01 to 0.1%) by share. For a library built for alpha chains, this beta chain is a stray read; little rests on its size. The chain links TRBV28 to TRBJ2-7, with TRBD2 matching over 11 bases. V was clipped by 5 bases and J by 6 bases; unmatched bases: 12. This CDR3 comprises 16 residues. The germline V gene encodes CDR1 MDHEN and CDR2 SYDVKM. CDR3 DNA sequence: TGTGCCAGCAGTCAACTCTCTAGCGGGAGGCATCGCGAGCAGTACTTC. Protein: CASSQLSSGRHREQYF.

This clonotype was recorded at least ten times. Since it is a stray read in a library aimed at alpha chains, this beta chain has a size that is not meaningful. The rearrangement joins TRBV5-5 to TRBJ1-1, with D tentatively TRBD1 (5 bases). This CDR3 comprises 16 residues. Germline CDR1 is SGHKS and CDR2 is YYEKEE (reference sequence). The V gene lost 4 bases and the J gene lost 1 base, with 17 bases spanning the gap. The chain's CDR3 is CASSPGWGVSNTEAFF. The CDR3 DNA reads as TGTGCCAGCAGCCCCGGTTGGGGGGTTTCGAACACTGAAGCTTTCTTT.

Within the sample, this clonotype is medium-sized. Found in a library prepared for alpha chains, this beta chain is an off-target read, and its abundance has little meaning. The CDR3 region has the DNA TGTGCCAGCAGTTTATCAGCAGGCGCTGAAGCTTTCTTT. Translated: CASSLSAGAEAFF. The chain links TRBV28 to TRBJ1-1; D ambiguous. V lost 1 base, J lost 6 bases, and 9 bases lay in between. This CDR3 contains 13 residues. Germline CDR1 reads MDHEN; CDR2 reads SYDVKM.

This clonotype qualifies as large (0.1 to 1%). This beta chain appears as a stray read in a library generated for alpha chains; its size is not informative. The J gene is TRBJ1-2, the V gene TRBV29-1, with 11 bases matching TRBD1. Trimming took 4 bases from V and 6 from J; bases not matched to a gene: 7. Per germline, CDR1 SQVTM and CDR2 ANQGSEA. CDR3 length: 14 amino acids. CDR3 sequence (DNA): TGCAGCGTTGTTGAAGGGGACAGGGGGGATGGCTACACCTTC. Protein sequence: CSVVEGDRGDGYTF.

This clonotype was counted at least ten times. In a library made to pick up alpha chains, this beta chain is a stray read with a size that means little. The V and J genes are TRBV5-1 and TRBJ2-2; 9 bases fit TRBD2. This CDR3 spans 15 amino acids. J was trimmed by 4 bases and V by 4 bases; bases with no gene match: 5. Germline values: CDR1 SGHRS, CDR2 YFSETQ. The CDR3 loop is CASSRGTSPTGELFF. CDR3 nucleotides: TGCGCCAGCAGCCGCGGGACTAGCCCCACCGGGGAGCTGTTTTTT.

This clonotype showed up many times. Little can be read into the size of this beta chain, an off-target read in a library designed for alpha chains. The gene calls are TRBV15 and TRBJ2-5, with D perhaps being TRBD1 or TRBD2 (6 bases each). This CDR3 is built from 15 residues. Germline V gene sequence: CDR1 LNHNV, CDR2 YYDKDF (reference sequence). Trimming pared 1 base from V and 5 bases from J, leaving 14 bases between. CDR3 residues: CATSRAEGEIETQYF. The DNA of the CDR3 is TGTGCCACCAGCAGAGCGGAGGGGGAGATCGAGACCCAGTACTTC.

This clonotype has ten or more counts. A library prepared for alpha chains yielded this beta chain as an off-target read; its size is of little meaning. The rearrangement links TRBV20-1 to TRBJ1-2; perhaps TRBD1 as D (6 bases). Between the trimmed V and J ends, which lost 5 bases and 8 bases, there was a span of 21 bases. This CDR3 has 14 amino acids. Per germline, CDR1 DFQATT and CDR2 SNEGSKA (reference sequence). In nucleotides, the CDR3 is TGCAGTGCTCGTGACAGGAGGGGACAAGGCGGCTACACCTTC. It translates to CSARDRRGQGGYTF.

This clonotype occurred many times. This beta chain is an off-target read within a library intended for alpha chains, so its frequency means little. V gene TRBV20-1 combines with J gene TRBJ1-2; D might be TRBD1 (5 bases). CDR1 and CDR2 (germline): DFQATT, SNEGSKA (reference sequence). There are 14 residues in the CDR3. V was pared by 2 bases and J by 7 bases, with 17 bases between. The CDR3 region is CSARRGSISGGYTF. DNA of the CDR3: TGCAGTGCTAGACGGGGGTCTATAAGCGGTGGCTACACCTTC.

Concerning this clonotype: This beta chain is an off-target read within a library intended for alpha chains, so its frequency means little. The gene calls are TRBV10-2 and TRBJ1-5; D gene unclear. This CDR3 contains 14 residues. V was cut by 5 bases and J by 1 base, with 9 bases left in between. Per the germline V gene, CDR1 is WSHSY and CDR2 is SAAADI. CDR3 nucleotide sequence: TGCGCCAGCAGTCTGGCGGGGAGCAATCAGCCCCAGCATTTT. It translates to CASSLAGSNQPQHF.

In regard to this clonotype: For a library built for alpha chains, this beta chain is a stray read; little rests on its size. V gene TRBV20-1 combines with J gene TRBJ1-5; TRBD1 might be the D (6 bases). The germline gives CDR1 DFQATT, CDR2 SNEGSKA (reference sequence). With 7 bases removed from V and 3 bases from J, the gap between germline ends came to 25 bases. The CDR3 is 17 amino acids. The CDR3 DNA reads TGCAGTGTAAGGGGGAGTTCCCCTAGGCCCCACAATCAGCCCCAGCATTTT. Its translation: CSVRGSSPRPHNQPQHF.

Ten or more counts support this clonotype. Being off target in a library aimed at alpha chains, this beta chain has a size of little meaning. The rearrangement links TRBV7-2 to TRBJ2-6, with D uncertain. Germline loops: CDR1 SGHTA, CDR2 FQGNSA. The V end was cut by 5 bases, the J end by 1 base, with 9 bases between. This CDR3 spans 15 amino acids. The DNA of the CDR3 is TGTGCCAGCAGCCCACAGCCTTCTGGGGCCAACGTCCTGACTTTC. This gives the protein CASSPQPSGANVLTF.

This clonotype appeared a few times. Found in a library prepared for alpha chains, this beta chain is an off-target read, and its abundance has little meaning. CDR3 in DNA: TGTGCCAGCAGGTTCCGGGACAGCTCCTACGAGCAGTACTTC. This codes for CASRFRDSSYEQYF. The chain uses TRBV5-6 and TRBJ2-7; 7 nucleotides line up with TRBD1. The germline gives CDR1 SGHDT, CDR2 YYEEEE. The CDR3 extends over 14 amino acids. Trimming removed 5 bases from V and 0 bases from J; junction bases left unmatched: 5. Supplemented by reference TRBV5-6 and TRBJ2-7, the full variable domain reads DAGVTQSPTHLIKTRGQQVTLRCSPKSGHDTVSWYQQALGQGPQFIFQYYEEEERQRGNFPDRFSGHQFPNYSSELNVNALLLGDSALYLCASRFRDSSYEQYFGPGTRLTVT.

This clonotype was seen more than once but under ten times. This beta chain is an off-target read within a library intended for alpha chains, so its frequency means little. The rearrangement links TRBV6-6 to TRBJ1-4; no firm D call. CDR3 length: 14 residues. The V gene's germline CDR1 is MNHNY and CDR2 SVGAGI (reference sequence). Trimming took 7 bases from V and 4 from J, leaving 13 bases between them. CDR3 residues: CASISWARNEKLFF. The DNA for the CDR3 is TGTGCCAGCATCAGCTGGGCCCGTAATGAAAAACTGTTTTTT.

This clonotype was seen at least ten times. With the library built for alpha chains, this beta chain is off target and its frequency is not meaningful. The rearrangement joins TRBV29-1 to TRBJ2-3, with TRBD2 matching 12 bases. The CDR3 has 15 residues. The V segment lost 8 bases and the J segment 3 bases; nucleotides outside the gene matches: 9. Germline CDR1 reads SQVTM; CDR2 reads ANQGSEA. CDR3 bases: TGCAGCACCGCCCCACTAGCGGGAGGTACAGATACGCAGTATTTT. It codes for CSTAPLAGGTDTQYF.

This clonotype showed up many times. Since the library was made to target alpha chains, this beta chain is a stray read and its abundance is not meaningful. The genes are TRBV5-6 and TRBJ2-1; D remains unclear. The CDR3 runs 12 residues. Germline V gives CDR1 SGHDT, CDR2 YYEEEE. Between the trimmed V and J ends, which lost 0 bases and 13 bases, there was a span of 11 bases. The CDR3 DNA follows: TGTGCCAGCAGCTTGGCTTTCCAGGCTCAGTTCTTC. Translating it yields CASSLAFQAQFF.

The table lists this clonotype with a few counts. This beta chain lies outside the target of a library built for alpha chains; its clone size means little. This chain uses TRBV9 with TRBJ2-3; 8 bases agree with TRBD2. Trimming at V came to 4 bases and at J to 2 bases, leaving 6 bases not matched to a gene. The CDR3 loop spans 15 amino acids. Germline loops: CDR1 SGDLS, CDR2 YYNGEE. The CDR3 reads CASSRGGRYTDTQYF. The CDR3 DNA reads as TGTGCCAGCAGCCGGGGGGGCAGATACACAGATACGCAGTATTTT.

This clonotype was seen ten or more times. This beta chain turned up in a library designed for alpha chains; as an off-target read, its abundance says little. V usage is TRBV28 and J usage is TRBJ2-7, with a tentative D call TRBD1 (5 bases). This CDR3 comprises 12 residues. From germline, CDR1 is MDHEN and CDR2 SYDVKM. Trimming took 8 bases from V and 4 from J, leaving 12 bases between them. The CDR3 spells CASGVTAYEQYF. In nucleotides, the CDR3 is TGTGCCAGCGGGGTGACAGCGTACGAGCAGTACTTC.

This clonotype was seen many times. This beta chain is a stray sequence in a library constructed for alpha chains; its clone size is not meaningful. The chain links TRBV11-2 to TRBJ2-5, with D tentatively TRBD2 (6 bases). Germline CDR1 reads SGHAT; CDR2 reads FQNNGV. Trimming removed 3 bases from V and 9 bases from J, with 14 bases in between. The CDR3 runs 13 residues. The CDR3 reads CASSFTGERAQYF. The DNA of the CDR3 is TGTGCCAGCAGCTTCACGGGAGAAAGGGCCCAGTACTTC. Looking up the rest from reference TRBV11-2 and TRBJ2-5 gives the full variable domain: EAGVAQSPRYKIIEKRQSVAFWCNPISGHATLYWYQQILGQGPKLLIQFQNNGVVDDSQLPKDRFSAERLKGVDSTLKIQPAKLEDSAVYLCASSFTGERAQYFGPGTRLLVL.

This clonotype came up many times. Because this beta chain is a stray read in a library intended to capture alpha chains, its abundance should not be given much weight. The CDR3 sequence: CASSLREPDTQYF. DNA of the CDR3: TGTGCCAGCAGCTTACGCGAGCCAGATACGCAGTATTTT. The chain employs TRBV5-8 and TRBJ2-3; D is undetermined. CDR1 and CDR2 (germline): SGHTS, YDEGEE. The CDR3 contains 13 residues. Trimming left V 2 bases short and J 4 bases short, with 8 bases between.